This T cell receptor (beta chain) stems from a study of T-cell reconstitution after alpha-beta-depleted transplantation in children. This clonotype was seen a handful of times. Its ends do not fully match the called genes, so a read error is possible. Germline V lookup: CDR1 SGHRS, CDR2 YFSETQ. CDR3 size: 14 residues. Library preparation (for TCRbeta) was performed with unique molecular identifiers. TCRdb re-analysed the PCR reads in MiXCR, keeping a single row per CDR3 protein. The sample carries roughly 590,000 distinct CDR3 sequences, approximately 17% recorded once. This specimen consisted of PBMCs from the stem cell graft donor, obtained from the stem cell graft. The chain links TRBV5-1 to TRBJ2-5, with a weak D call TRBD1 (7 bases). The TCR originated in a human donor who donated a stem cell graft to a child with acute myeloid leukemia. For the CDR3, the DNA is TGTGCCAGCAGCGGAGGGACAGCCCAAGAGACCCAGTACTTC. Translation gives CASSGGTAQETQYF. The full variable domain, rest sourced from reference TRBV5-1 and TRBJ2-5, is KAGVTQTPRYLIKTRGQQVTLSCSPISGHRSVSWYQQTPGQGLQFLFEYFSETQRNKGNFPGRFSGRQFSNSRSEMNVSTLELGDSALYLCASSGGTAQETQYFGPGTRLLVL.